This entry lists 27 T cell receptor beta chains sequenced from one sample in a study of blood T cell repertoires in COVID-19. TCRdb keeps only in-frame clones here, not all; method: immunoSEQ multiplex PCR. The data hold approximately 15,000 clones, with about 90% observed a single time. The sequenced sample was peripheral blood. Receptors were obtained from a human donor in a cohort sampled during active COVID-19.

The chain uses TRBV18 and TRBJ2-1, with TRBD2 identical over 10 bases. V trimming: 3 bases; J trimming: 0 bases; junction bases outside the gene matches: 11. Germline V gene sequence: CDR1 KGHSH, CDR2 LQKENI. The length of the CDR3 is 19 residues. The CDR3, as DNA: TGTGCCAGCTCACCCCTGCTAGCGGGGGTATCCAGCTCCTACAATGAGCAGTTCTTC. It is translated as CASSPLLAGVSSSYNEQFF.

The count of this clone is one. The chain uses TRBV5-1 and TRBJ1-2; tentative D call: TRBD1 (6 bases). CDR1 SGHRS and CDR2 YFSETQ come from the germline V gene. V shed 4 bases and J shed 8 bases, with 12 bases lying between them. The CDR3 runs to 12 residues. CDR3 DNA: TGCGCCAGCAGCGATAACAGGGACGGCTACACCTTC. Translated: CASSDNRDGYTF.

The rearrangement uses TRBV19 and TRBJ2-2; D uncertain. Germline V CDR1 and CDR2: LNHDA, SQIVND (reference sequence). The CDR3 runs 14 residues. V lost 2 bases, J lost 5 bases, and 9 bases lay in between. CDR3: CASSIFEATGELFF. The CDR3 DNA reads TGTGCCAGTAGTATATTCGAGGCAACCGGGGAGCTGTTTTTT.

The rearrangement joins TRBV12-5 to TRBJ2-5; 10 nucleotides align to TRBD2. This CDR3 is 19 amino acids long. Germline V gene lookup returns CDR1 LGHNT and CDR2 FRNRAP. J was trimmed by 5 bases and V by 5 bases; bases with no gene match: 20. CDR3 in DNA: TGTGCTAGTGGTCACCCAACCACGGCTAGCGGGGGACCCCGGGAGACCCAGTACTTC. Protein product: CASGHPTTASGGPRETQYF.

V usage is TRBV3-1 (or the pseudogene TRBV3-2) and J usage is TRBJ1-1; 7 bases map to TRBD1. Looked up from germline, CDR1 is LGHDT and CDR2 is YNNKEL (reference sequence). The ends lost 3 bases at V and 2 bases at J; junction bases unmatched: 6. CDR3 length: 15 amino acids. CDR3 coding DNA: TGTGCCAGCAGCCAGGCCAGGGGGTTAAACACTGAAGCTTTCTTT. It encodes CASSQARGLNTEAFF.

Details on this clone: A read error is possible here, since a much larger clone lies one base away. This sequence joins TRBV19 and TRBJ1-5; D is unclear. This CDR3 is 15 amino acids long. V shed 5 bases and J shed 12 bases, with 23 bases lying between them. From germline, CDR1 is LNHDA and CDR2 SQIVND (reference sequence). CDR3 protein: CASSPPWAWEGRQHF. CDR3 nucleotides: TGTGCCAGTAGTCCCCCGTGGGCGTGGGAGGGTCGCCAGCATTTT. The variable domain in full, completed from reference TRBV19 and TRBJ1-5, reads DGGITQSPKYLFRKEGQNVTLSCEQNLNHDAMYWYRQDPGQGLRLIYYSQIVNDFQKGDIAEGYSVSREKKESFPLTVTSAQKNPTAFYLCASSPPWAWEGRQHFGDGTRLSIL.

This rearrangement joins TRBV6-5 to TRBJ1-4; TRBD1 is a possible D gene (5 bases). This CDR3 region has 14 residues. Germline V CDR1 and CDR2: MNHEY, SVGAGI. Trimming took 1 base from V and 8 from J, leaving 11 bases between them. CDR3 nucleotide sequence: TGTGCCAGCAGTTACTTGGGGGGAGGCGAAAAACTGTTTTTT. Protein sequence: CASSYLGGGEKLFF.

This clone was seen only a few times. CDR3 coding DNA: TGTGCCAGCTCACCTGCTCCAGGGAACACTGAAGCTTTCTTT. Protein sequence: CASSPAPGNTEAFF. The chain couples TRBV18 to TRBJ1-1; D uncertain. The CDR3 is made up of 14 amino acids. V was pared by 3 bases and J by 1 base, with 9 bases between. CDR1 and CDR2 (germline): KGHSH, LQKENI.

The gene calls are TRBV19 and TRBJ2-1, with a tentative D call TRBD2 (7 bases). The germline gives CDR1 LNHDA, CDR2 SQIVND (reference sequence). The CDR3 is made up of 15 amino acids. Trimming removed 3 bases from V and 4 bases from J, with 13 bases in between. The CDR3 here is CASSIRGGLYNEQFF. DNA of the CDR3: TGTGCCAGTAGTATCAGGGGAGGGTTGTACAATGAGCAGTTCTTC.

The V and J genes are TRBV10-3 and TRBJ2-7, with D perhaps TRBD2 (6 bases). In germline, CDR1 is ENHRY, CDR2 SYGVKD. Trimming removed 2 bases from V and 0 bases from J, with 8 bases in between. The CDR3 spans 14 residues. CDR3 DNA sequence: TGTGCCATCAGTGAGGGGGGGAACTCCTACGAGCAGTACTTC. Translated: CAISEGGNSYEQYF.

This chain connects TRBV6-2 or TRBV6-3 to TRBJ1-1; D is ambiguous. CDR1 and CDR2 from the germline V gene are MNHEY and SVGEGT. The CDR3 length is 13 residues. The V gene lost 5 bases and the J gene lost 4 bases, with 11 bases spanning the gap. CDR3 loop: CASSPRAGTEAFF. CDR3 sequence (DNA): TGTGCCAGCAGTCCCCGTGCCGGCACTGAAGCTTTCTTT.

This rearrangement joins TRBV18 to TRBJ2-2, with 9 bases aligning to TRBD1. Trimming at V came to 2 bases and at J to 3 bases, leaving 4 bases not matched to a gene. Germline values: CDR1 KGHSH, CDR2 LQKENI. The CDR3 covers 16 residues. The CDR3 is CASSPYRGLDTGELFF. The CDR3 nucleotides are TGTGCCAGCTCACCATACAGGGGGCTTGACACCGGGGAGCTGTTTTTT.

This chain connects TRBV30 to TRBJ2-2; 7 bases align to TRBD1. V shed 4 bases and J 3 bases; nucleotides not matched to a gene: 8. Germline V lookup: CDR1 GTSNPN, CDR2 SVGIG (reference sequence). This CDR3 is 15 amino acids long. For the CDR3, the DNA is TGTGCCTGGACCCCCCGGGACAGATACACCGGGGAGCTGTTTTTT. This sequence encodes CAWTPRDRYTGELFF.

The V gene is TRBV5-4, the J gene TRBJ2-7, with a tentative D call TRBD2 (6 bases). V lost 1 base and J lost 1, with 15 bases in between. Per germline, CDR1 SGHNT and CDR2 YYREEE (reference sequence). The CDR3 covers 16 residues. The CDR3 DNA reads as TGTGCCAGCAGCTTGCCAAGTGGGGGGTCTTCCTACGAGCAGTACTTC. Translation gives CASSLPSGGSSYEQYF.

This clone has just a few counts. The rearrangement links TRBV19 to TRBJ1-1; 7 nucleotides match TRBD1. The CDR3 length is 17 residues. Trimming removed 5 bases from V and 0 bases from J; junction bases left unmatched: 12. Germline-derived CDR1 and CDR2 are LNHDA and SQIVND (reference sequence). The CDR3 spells CASSWRGHRILNTEAFF. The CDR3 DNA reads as TGTGCCAGTAGTTGGAGGGGGCACCGGATTCTGAACACTGAAGCTTTCTTT.

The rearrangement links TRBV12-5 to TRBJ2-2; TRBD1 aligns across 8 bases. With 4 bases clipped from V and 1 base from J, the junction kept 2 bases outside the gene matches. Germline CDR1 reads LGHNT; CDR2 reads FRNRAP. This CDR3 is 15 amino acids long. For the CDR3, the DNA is TGTGCTAGTGGTTCCGGACAGGGGAACACCGGGGAGCTGTTTTTT. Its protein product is CASGSGQGNTGELFF. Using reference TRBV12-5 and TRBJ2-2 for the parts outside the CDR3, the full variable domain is DARVTQTPRHKVTEMGQEVTMRCQPILGHNTVFWYRQTMMQGLELLAYFRNRAPLDDSGMPKDRFSAEMPDATLATLKIQPSEPRDSAVYFCASGSGQGNTGELFFGEGSRLTVL.

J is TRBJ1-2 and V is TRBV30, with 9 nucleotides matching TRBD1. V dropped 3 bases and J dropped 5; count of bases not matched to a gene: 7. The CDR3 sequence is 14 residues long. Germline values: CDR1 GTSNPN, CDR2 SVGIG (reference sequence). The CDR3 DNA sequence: TGTGCCTGGAGGCCGACAGGGGGAGGATATGGCTACACCTTC. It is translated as CAWRPTGGGYGYTF.

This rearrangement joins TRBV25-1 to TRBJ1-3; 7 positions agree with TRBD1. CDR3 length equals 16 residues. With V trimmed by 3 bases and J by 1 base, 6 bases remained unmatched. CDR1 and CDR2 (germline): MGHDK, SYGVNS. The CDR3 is CASSDTGQSSGNTIYF. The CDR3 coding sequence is TGTGCCAGCAGTGACACGGGACAGTCTTCTGGAAACACCATATATTTT.

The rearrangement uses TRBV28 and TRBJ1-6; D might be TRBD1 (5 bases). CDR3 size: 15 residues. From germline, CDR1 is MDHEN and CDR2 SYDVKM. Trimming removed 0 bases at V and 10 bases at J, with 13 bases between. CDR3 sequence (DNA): TGTGCCAGCAGTTTATGGTCCCAGGGAGGCTCACCCCTCCACTTT. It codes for CASSLWSQGGSPLHF.

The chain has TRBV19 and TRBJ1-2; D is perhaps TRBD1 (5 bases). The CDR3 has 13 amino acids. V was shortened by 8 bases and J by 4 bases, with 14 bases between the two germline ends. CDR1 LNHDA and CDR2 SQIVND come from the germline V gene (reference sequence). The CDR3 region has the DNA TGTGCCAGTGGTCGGCAGGGATTCTATGGCTACACCTTC. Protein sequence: CASGRQGFYGYTF.

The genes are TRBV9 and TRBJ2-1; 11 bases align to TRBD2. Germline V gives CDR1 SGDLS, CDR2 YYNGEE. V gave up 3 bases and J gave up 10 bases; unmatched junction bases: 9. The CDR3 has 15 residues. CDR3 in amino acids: CASSGLAGGFSEQFF. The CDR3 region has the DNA TGTGCCAGCAGCGGATTAGCGGGGGGGTTTAGCGAGCAGTTCTTC.

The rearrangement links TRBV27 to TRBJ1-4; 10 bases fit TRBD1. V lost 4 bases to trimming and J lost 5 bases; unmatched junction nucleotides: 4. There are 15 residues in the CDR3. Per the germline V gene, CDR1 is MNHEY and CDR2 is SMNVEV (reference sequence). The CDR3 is CASSSRDRGNEKLFF. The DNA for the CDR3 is TGTGCCAGCAGTTCCCGGGACAGGGGAAATGAAAAACTGTTTTTT.

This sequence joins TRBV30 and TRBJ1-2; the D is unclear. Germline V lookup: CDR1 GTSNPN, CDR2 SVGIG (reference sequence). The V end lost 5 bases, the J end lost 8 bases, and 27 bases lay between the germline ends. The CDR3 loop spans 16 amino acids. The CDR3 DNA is TGTGCCTGGGGTCTACCCAGCGCCCGGGGAGTGGGGGGCTACACCTTC. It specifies CAWGLPSARGVGGYTF. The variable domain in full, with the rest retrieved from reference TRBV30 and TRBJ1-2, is SQTIHQWPATLVQPVGSPLSLECTVEGTSNPNLYWYRQAAGRGLQLLFYSVGIGQISSEVPQNLSASRPQDRQFILSSKKLLLSDSGFYLCAWGLPSARGVGGYTFGSGTRLTVV.

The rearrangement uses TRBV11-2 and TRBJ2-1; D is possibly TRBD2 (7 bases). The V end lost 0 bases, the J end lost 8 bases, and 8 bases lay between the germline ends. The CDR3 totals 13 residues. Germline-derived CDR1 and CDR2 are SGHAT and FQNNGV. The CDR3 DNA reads TGTGCCAGCAGCTTAGAGGGGGGGCATGAGCAGTTCTTC. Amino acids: CASSLEGGHEQFF.

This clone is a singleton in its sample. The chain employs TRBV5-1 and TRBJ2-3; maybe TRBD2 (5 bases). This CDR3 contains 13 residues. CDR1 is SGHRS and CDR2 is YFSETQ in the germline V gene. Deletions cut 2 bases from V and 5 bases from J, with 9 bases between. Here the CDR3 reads CASSFLAEDTQYF. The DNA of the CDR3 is TGCGCCAGCAGCTTCCTAGCTGAAGATACGCAGTATTTT.

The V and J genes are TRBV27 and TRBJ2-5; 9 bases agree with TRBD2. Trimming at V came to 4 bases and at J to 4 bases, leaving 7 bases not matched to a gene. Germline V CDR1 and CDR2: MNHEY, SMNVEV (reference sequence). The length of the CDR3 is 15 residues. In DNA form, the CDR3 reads TGTGCCAGCAGTTCTAGGGCGGGGGGGACAGAGACCCAGTACTTC. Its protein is CASSSRAGGTETQYF.

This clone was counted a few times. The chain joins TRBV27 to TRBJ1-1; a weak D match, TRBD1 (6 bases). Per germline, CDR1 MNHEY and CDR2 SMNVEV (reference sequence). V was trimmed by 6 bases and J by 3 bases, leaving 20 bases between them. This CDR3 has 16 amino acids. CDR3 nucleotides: TGTGCCAGCAGCCCCCGGGGGGGGGCGTGGGACACTGAAGCTTTCTTT. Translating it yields CASSPRGGAWDTEAFF.